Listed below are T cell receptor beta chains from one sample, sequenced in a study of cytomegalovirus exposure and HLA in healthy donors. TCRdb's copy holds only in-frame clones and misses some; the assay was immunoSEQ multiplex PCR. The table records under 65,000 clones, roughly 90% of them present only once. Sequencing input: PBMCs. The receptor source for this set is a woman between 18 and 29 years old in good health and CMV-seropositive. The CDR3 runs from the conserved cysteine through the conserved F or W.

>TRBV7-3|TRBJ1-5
CASSQTGGSQPQHF
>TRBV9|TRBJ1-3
CASSVVAGKSGNTIYF
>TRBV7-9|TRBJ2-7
CASSFGTGHPYEQYF
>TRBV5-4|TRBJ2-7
CASSFGGREQYF
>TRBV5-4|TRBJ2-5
CASSTGLAGKETQYF
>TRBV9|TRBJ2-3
CASSVATSGDLSTDTQYF
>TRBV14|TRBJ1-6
CASSQSYTAPLHF
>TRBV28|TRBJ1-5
CASSLPGTASNQPQHF
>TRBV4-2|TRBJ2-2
CASSHHRGTNTGELFF
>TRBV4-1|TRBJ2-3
CASSQHTSGGVGDTQYF
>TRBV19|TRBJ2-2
CASSGSGANTGELFF
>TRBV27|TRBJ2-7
CASSHPAGEVWEQYF
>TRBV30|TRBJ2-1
CAWSVTGGNLKQFF
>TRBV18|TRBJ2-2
CASSPREKDTGELFF
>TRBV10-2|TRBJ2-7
CASSDPRLNSGVNEQYF
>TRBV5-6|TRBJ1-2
CASSVSANYGYTF
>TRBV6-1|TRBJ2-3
CASTRDRVTDTQYF
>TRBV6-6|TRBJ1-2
CASRPGGSAYGYTF
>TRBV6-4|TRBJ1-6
CASSDSSNSPLHF
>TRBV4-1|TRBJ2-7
CASSQDPVGDEQYF
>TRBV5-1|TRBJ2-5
CASSPDSGAGVGETQYF
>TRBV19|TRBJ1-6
CASSETGFSYNSPLHF
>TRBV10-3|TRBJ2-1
CAISEPEGTSGGTYNEQFF
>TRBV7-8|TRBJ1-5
CASSLGRTEPNQPQHF